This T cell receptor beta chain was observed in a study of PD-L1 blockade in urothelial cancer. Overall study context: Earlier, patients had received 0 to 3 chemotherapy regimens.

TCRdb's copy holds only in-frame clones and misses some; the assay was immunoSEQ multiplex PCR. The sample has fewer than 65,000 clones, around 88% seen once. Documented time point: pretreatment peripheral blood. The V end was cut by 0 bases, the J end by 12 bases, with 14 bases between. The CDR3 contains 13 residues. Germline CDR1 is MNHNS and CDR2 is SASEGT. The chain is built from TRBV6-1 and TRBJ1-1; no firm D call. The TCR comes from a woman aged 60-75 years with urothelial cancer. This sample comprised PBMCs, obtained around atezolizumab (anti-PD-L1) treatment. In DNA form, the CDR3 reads TGTGCCAGCAGTGAAGCTAGGTTGACTGTGTCTTTCTTT. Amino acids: CASSEARLTVSFF.